This T cell receptor beta chain is drawn from a study of patients and donors after allogeneic stem cell transplantation. A single record per CDR3 protein comes from TCRdb applying MiXCR to the RT-PCR reads. The table lists approximately 150,000 distinct CDR3 sequences, approximately 24% of them singletons, with 25% to 30% in the top ten. Sequenced sample: blood, either unsorted or a sorted T cell fraction (not recorded which). This sequence originates from a human donor who was either an allogeneic HSCT recipient or a stem cell or donor lymphocyte infusion donor (not recorded which). It is not recorded whose cells these are; they may come from a transplant donor.

The CDR3 loop reads CASGGSFAEQFF. The DNA for the CDR3 is TGTGCCAGCGGCGGCTCGTTCGCTGAGCAGTTCTTC. V and J are TRBV25-1 and TRBJ2-1; D is undetermined. Trimming removed 8 bases at V and 9 bases at J, with 14 bases between. The germline gives CDR1 MGHDK, CDR2 SYGVNS. The CDR3 length is 12 residues.